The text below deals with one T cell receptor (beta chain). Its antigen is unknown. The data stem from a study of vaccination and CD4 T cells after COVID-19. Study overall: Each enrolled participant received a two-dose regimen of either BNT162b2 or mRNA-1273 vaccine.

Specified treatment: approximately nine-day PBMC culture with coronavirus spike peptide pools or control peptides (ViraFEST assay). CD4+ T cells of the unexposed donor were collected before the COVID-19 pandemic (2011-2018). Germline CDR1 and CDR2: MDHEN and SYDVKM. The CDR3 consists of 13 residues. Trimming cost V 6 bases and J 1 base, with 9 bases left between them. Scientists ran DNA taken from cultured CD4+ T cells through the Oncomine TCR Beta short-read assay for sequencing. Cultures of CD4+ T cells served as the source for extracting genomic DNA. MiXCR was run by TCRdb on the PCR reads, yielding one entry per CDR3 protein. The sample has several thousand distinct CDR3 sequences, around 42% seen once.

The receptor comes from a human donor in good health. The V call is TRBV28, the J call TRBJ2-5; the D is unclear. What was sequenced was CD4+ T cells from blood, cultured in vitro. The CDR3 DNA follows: TGTGCCAGCAGACCCCAAGGCCAAGAGACCCAGTACTTC. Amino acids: CASRPQGQETQYF. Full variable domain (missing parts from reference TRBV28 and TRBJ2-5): DVKVTQSSRYLVKRTGEKVFLECVQDMDHENMFWYRQDPGLGLRLIYFSYDVKMKEKGDIPEGYSVSREKKERFSLILESASTNQTSMYLCASRPQGQETQYFGPGTRLLVL.